Listed below are T cell receptor beta chains from one sample, sequenced in a study of response to subunit inactivated influenza vaccine. A single record per CDR3 protein comes from TCRdb applying MiXCR to the RT-PCR reads. Of 250,000 to 350,000 distinct CDR3 sequences listed, 22% are singletons. The source was PBMCs from blood, collected about 20 months after vaccination. These receptors all come from a man aged 50 to 69 who received an inactivated influenza vaccine. Both conserved end residues are part of each CDR3. The order of the fields is CDR3 length, D gene, clone size, J gene, V gene, CDR3 DNA, CDR3 protein. D genes are given only for firm matches. The size entry is marked missing in some rows and otherwise reads once, few, many or a size class.

cdr3_length: 15
d_call: -
clone_size: few
j_call: TRBJ2-1
v_call: TRBV4-1
cdr3_nt: TGCGCCAGCAGCCAAGATCCCCGGGGATACAATGAGCAGTTCTTC
cdr3_aa: CASSQDPRGYNEQFF

cdr3_length: 18
d_call: -
clone_size: -
j_call: TRBJ1-6
v_call: TRBV6-6
cdr3_nt: TGTGCCAGCCGGCATTGGGGGGAACAGAGCTCCTATAATTCACCCCTCCACTTT
cdr3_aa: CASRHWGEQSSYNSPLHF

cdr3_length: 14
d_call: -
clone_size: few
j_call: TRBJ1-1
v_call: TRBV20-1
cdr3_nt: TGCAGTGCGGAGGACCAACCCTTTTACGCTGAAGCTTTCTTT
cdr3_aa: CSAEDQPFYAEAFF

cdr3_length: 16
d_call: -
clone_size: few
j_call: TRBJ1-6
v_call: TRBV5-1
cdr3_nt: TGCGCCAGCAGCTTACACGGGACAAGAGAGAATTCACCCCTCCACTTT
cdr3_aa: CASSLHGTRENSPLHF

cdr3_length: 16
d_call: -
clone_size: -
j_call: TRBJ1-5
v_call: TRBV5-6
cdr3_nt: TGTGCCAGCAGCTCCTCGACCAGACGGGCCAATCAGCCCCAGCATTTT
cdr3_aa: CASSSSTRRANQPQHF

cdr3_length: 18
d_call: -
clone_size: few
j_call: TRBJ2-5
v_call: TRBV24-1
cdr3_nt: TGTGCCACCAGTGATTCCAAACCCGGGACATCGAGCAGAGAGACCCAGTACTTC
cdr3_aa: CATSDSKPGTSSRETQYF

cdr3_length: 15
d_call: -
clone_size: -
j_call: TRBJ2-6
v_call: TRBV5-1
cdr3_nt: TGCGCCAGCAGCTTGGCAGCCTCTGGGGCCAACGTCCTGACTTTC
cdr3_aa: CASSLAASGANVLTF

cdr3_length: 14
d_call: -
clone_size: many
j_call: TRBJ1-2
v_call: TRBV6-5
cdr3_nt: TGTGCCAGCAGCTTACAGGGATCCTCTCTCGGCTACACCTTC
cdr3_aa: CASSLQGSSLGYTF

cdr3_length: 13
d_call: -
clone_size: -
j_call: TRBJ2-1
v_call: TRBV15
cdr3_nt: TGTGCCACCAGCAGAGATGTGATCAATGAGCAGTTCTTC
cdr3_aa: CATSRDVINEQFF

cdr3_length: 14
d_call: -
clone_size: many
j_call: TRBJ2-4
v_call: TRBV2
cdr3_nt: TGTGCCAGCTCCCTATGGGGTAACAAAAACATTCAGTACTTC
cdr3_aa: CASSLWGNKNIQYF

cdr3_length: 15
d_call: -
clone_size: -
j_call: TRBJ1-6
v_call: TRBV18
cdr3_nt: TGTGCCAGCTCACCAAGCAGGCCTCCTAATTCACCCCTCCACTTT
cdr3_aa: CASSPSRPPNSPLHF

cdr3_length: 15
d_call: TRBD1
clone_size: -
j_call: TRBJ1-5
v_call: TRBV20-1
cdr3_nt: TGCAGTGCTAGAGATATGGACAGGGGGCCTCAGCCCCAGCATTTT
cdr3_aa: CSARDMDRGPQPQHF

cdr3_length: 16
d_call: -
clone_size: few
j_call: TRBJ2-7
v_call: TRBV19
cdr3_nt: TGTGCCAGTAGTATAACGACTTCTCGCTACAACTACGAGCAGTACTTC
cdr3_aa: CASSITTSRYNYEQYF

cdr3_length: 15
d_call: -
clone_size: -
j_call: TRBJ2-7
v_call: TRBV4-2
cdr3_nt: TGTGCCAGCAGCCGAGAGGCGGCAGGGTCCTACGAGCAGTACTTC
cdr3_aa: CASSREAAGSYEQYF

cdr3_length: 12
d_call: -
clone_size: few
j_call: TRBJ2-7
v_call: TRBV29-1
cdr3_nt: TGCAGCGTTGTAGGAGGATCCTACGAGCAGTACTTC
cdr3_aa: CSVVGGSYEQYF

cdr3_length: 13
d_call: TRBD1
clone_size: -
j_call: TRBJ1-1
v_call: TRBV18
cdr3_nt: TGTGCCAGCTCAACAGGGGCGAACACTGAAGCTTTCTTT
cdr3_aa: CASSTGANTEAFF

cdr3_length: 15
d_call: -
clone_size: -
j_call: TRBJ2-1
v_call: TRBV27
cdr3_nt: TGTGCCAGCAGTTTATCGTGGGCCGGGATTGATGAGCAGTTCTTC
cdr3_aa: CASSLSWAGIDEQFF

cdr3_length: 15
d_call: TRBD1
clone_size: few
j_call: TRBJ1-1
v_call: TRBV20-1
cdr3_nt: TGCAGTGCTACTGGACAGGGGGCGACGAACACTGAAGCTTTCTTT
cdr3_aa: CSATGQGATNTEAFF

cdr3_length: 14
d_call: -
clone_size: -
j_call: TRBJ2-3
v_call: TRBV6-1
cdr3_nt: TGTGCCAGCAGTCAGGGGCTAAGCACAGATACGCAGTATTTT
cdr3_aa: CASSQGLSTDTQYF